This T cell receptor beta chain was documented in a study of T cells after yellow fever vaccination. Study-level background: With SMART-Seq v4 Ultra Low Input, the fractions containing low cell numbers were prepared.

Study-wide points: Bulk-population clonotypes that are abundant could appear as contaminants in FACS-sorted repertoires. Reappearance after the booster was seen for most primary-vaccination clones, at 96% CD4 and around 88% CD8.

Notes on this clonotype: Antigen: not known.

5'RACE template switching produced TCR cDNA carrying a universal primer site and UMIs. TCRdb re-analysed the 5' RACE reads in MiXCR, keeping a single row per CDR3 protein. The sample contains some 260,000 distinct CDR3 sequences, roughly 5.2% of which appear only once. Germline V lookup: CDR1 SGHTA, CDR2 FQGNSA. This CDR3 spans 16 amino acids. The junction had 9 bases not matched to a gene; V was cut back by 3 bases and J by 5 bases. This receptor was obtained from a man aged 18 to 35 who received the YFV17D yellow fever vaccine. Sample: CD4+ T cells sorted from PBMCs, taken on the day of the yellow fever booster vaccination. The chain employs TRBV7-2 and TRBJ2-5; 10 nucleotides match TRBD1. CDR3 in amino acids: CASSFLDRGRGETQYF. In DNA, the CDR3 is TGTGCCAGCAGCTTTCTTGACAGGGGGCGCGGGGAGACCCAGTACTTC. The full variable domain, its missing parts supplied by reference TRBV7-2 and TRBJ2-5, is GAGVSQSPSNKVTEKGKDVELRCDPISGHTALYWYRQSLGQGLEFLIYFQGNSAPDKSGLPSDRFSAERTGGSVSTLTIQRTQQEDSAVYLCASSFLDRGRGETQYFGPGTRLLVL.